Below are 30 T cell receptor beta chains sequenced from a single sample in a study of T cell repertoires in cytomegalovirus infection. TCRdb called the reads again in MiXCR, with one record for every CDR3 protein. In the table there are about 300,000 distinct CDR3 sequences, about 9.2% of which are singletons. The material sequenced was PBMCs. The receptors here all came from a human donor in good health (CMV status not recorded). Some clones in this sample may be carry-over from other donors' samples.

The genes are TRBV5-6 and TRBJ2-2, with D unclear. This CDR3 is 15 amino acids long. Trimming stripped 1 base from V and 2 bases from J, with 9 bases between. The germline V gene has CDR1 SGHDT and CDR2 YYEEEE. The CDR3 nucleotides are TGTGCCAGCAGCTTGCACGGATCAAACACCGGGGAGCTGTTTTTT. As protein: CASSLHGSNTGELFF. The full variable domain, completed using reference TRBV5-6 and TRBJ2-2, is DAGVTQSPTHLIKTRGQQVTLRCSPKSGHDTVSWYQQALGQGPQFIFQYYEEEERQRGNFPDRFSGHQFPNYSSELNVNALLLGDSALYLCASSLHGSNTGELFFGEGSRLTVL.

This clonotype was recorded at least ten times. V is TRBV7-2 and J is TRBJ1-4; D unresolved. This CDR3 comprises 14 residues. The germline CDR1 and CDR2 sequences are SGHTA and FQGNSA. Trimming left V 4 bases short and J 7 bases short, with 13 bases between. CDR3 protein: CASSSDSLGEKLFF. The CDR3 nucleotides are TGTGCCAGCAGCTCCGATTCTCTGGGTGAAAAACTGTTTTTT. Looking up the rest from reference TRBV7-2 and TRBJ1-4 gives the full variable domain: GAGVSQSPSNKVTEKGKDVELRCDPISGHTALYWYRQSLGQGLEFLIYFQGNSAPDKSGLPSDRFSAERTGGSVSTLTIQRTQQEDSAVYLCASSSDSLGEKLFFGSGTQLSVL.

Many counts were recorded for this clonotype. The rearrangement joins TRBV29-1 to TRBJ2-4; possibly TRBD2 for D (7 bases). Germline CDR1 is SQVTM and CDR2 is ANQGSEA. V was pared by 0 bases and J by 2 bases, with 11 bases between. The CDR3 runs 15 residues. CDR3 nucleotide sequence: TGCAGCGTTGAAGATGACGGGGGGCCCAAAAACATTCAGTACTTC. Residues: CSVEDDGGPKNIQYF.

This clonotype was counted at least ten times. The rearrangement links TRBV6-5 to TRBJ2-1, with 9 bases matching TRBD1. The CDR3 runs to 16 residues. J was trimmed by 4 bases and V by 0 bases; bases with no gene match: 4. The germline gives CDR1 MNHEY, CDR2 SVGAGI. The CDR3 sequence is CASSYSRTGAYNEQFF. CDR3 DNA sequence: TGTGCCAGCAGTTACTCGAGGACAGGGGCTTACAATGAGCAGTTCTTC.

This clonotype has at least ten counts. This chain uses TRBV20-1 with TRBJ2-1; 11 nucleotides line up with TRBD2. Trimming at V came to 6 bases and at J to 7 bases, leaving 8 bases not matched to a gene. This CDR3 contains 14 residues. Germline V lookup: CDR1 DFQATT, CDR2 SNEGSKA (reference sequence). The CDR3 loop is CSASLAGDSNEQFF. Written as DNA, the CDR3 is TGCAGTGCATCACTAGCGGGGGATTCGAATGAGCAGTTCTTC.

This clonotype was seen many times. This rearrangement joins TRBV7-9 to TRBJ1-4; the D gene is possibly TRBD1 (5 bases). This CDR3 region has 13 residues. Germline values: CDR1 SEHNR, CDR2 FQNEAQ (reference sequence). Trimming left V 6 bases short and J 8 bases short, with 13 bases between. In DNA, the CDR3 is TGTGCCAGCAGTTTTGGGGCCGGCGAAAAACTGTTTTTT. Its protein is CASSFGAGEKLFF.

This clonotype has ten or more counts. This chain links TRBV27 with TRBJ2-2; the D is unclear. The CDR3 runs to 14 residues. V dropped 2 bases and J dropped 6 bases, with 10 bases sitting between them. Germline V CDR1 and CDR2: MNHEY, SMNVEV (reference sequence). The CDR3 region has the DNA TGTGCCAGCAGTTTAATCATCGGGTCCGGGGAGCTGTTTTTT. This encodes CASSLIIGSGELFF.

This clonotype has ten or more counts. The chain has TRBV6-5 and TRBJ2-3, with 8 bases fitting TRBD1. With 4 bases clipped from V and 6 bases from J, the junction kept 21 bases outside the gene matches. The germline V gene has CDR1 MNHEY and CDR2 SVGAGI. The CDR3 is made up of 19 amino acids. CDR3 DNA: TGTGCCAGCAGTTGGTCCGGGACAGGCCTTAAGCAATCCCGGGATACGCAGTATTTT. This sequence encodes CASSWSGTGLKQSRDTQYF.

This clonotype was recorded at least ten times. The chain is built from TRBV28 and TRBJ2-5; TRBD2 is a possible D gene (6 bases). This CDR3 is 14 amino acids long. From germline, CDR1 is MDHEN and CDR2 SYDVKM. V gave up 2 bases and J gave up 2 bases, with 9 bases separating them. The CDR3, as DNA: TGTGCCAGCAGTTTAGGGGGGATGCAAGAGACCCAGTACTTC. It yields the protein CASSLGGMQETQYF.

The chain links TRBV20-1 to TRBJ1-6, with D possibly being TRBD1 (6 bases). The V end lost 0 bases, the J end lost 7 bases, and 13 bases lay between the germline ends. CDR3 length equals 15 residues. Germline V gives CDR1 DFQATT, CDR2 SNEGSKA (reference sequence). As DNA, the CDR3 is TGCAGTGCTAGAGATGTTCAGGGGTTCAATTCACCCCTCCACTTT. It codes for CSARDVQGFNSPLHF.

In this sample, this clonotype turned up a few times. DNA of the CDR3: TGTGCCAGCAGCCACTCAGGGAGCGACGGCTACACCTTC. It translates to CASSHSGSDGYTF. The rearrangement uses TRBV3-1 and TRBJ1-2; D is perhaps TRBD1 (5 bases). This CDR3 contains 13 residues. Trimming stripped 3 bases from V and 8 bases from J, with 13 bases between. Looked up from germline, CDR1 is LGHDT and CDR2 is YNNKEL (reference sequence).

This clonotype was detected once. The chain recombines TRBV5-5 with TRBJ1-1; D is unclear. The CDR3 has 14 amino acids. In germline, CDR1 is SGHKS, CDR2 YYEKEE (reference sequence). The V gene lost 8 bases and the J gene lost 1 base, with 15 bases spanning the gap. As DNA, the CDR3 is TGTGCCAGTGGGTATGAATGGGAGAACACTGAAGCTTTCTTT. Translation: CASGYEWENTEAFF.

To note about this clonotype: It may be a read error: a sequence one base away is much more abundant. The gene calls are TRBV5-1 and TRBJ2-1, with 16 nucleotides matching TRBD2. This CDR3 spans 19 amino acids. Germline V lookup: CDR1 SGHRS, CDR2 YFSETQ. DNA for the CDR3: TGCGGCAGCAGCTCCCCGGGACTAGCGGGGGGGCCGAGGACCAATGAGCAGTTCTTC. Translated, it gives CGSSSPGLAGGPRTNEQFF.

The gene calls are TRBV20-1 and TRBJ1-1; TRBD1 matches at 9 bases. The V and J ends lost 6 bases and 1 base, in that order; junction bases with no gene match: 6. There are 14 residues in the CDR3. Per germline, CDR1 DFQATT and CDR2 SNEGSKA (reference sequence). Here the CDR3 DNA reads TGCAGTGCCCCACAGGGGGCGGCGAACACTGAAGCTTTCTTT. It specifies CSAPQGAANTEAFF.

This clonotype was found many times. V and J are TRBV2 and TRBJ2-3; 7 bases agree with TRBD2. After removal of 6 bases from V and 2 bases from J, the junction contained 8 bases not matched to a gene. Germline CDR1 and CDR2: SNHLY and FYNNEI. CDR3 length: 15 residues. DNA for the CDR3: TGTGCCAGCAGATCCCTAGCGGACTTCACAGATACGCAGTATTTT. It codes for CASRSLADFTDTQYF.

This clonotype was seen at least ten times. The chain recombines TRBV10-2 with TRBJ2-3; D might be TRBD1 or TRBD2, each matching 5 bases. The ends were cut back, 7 bases at V and 0 bases at J, with 17 bases in the middle. CDR1 is WSHSY, CDR2 SAAADI, per germline. The CDR3 runs to 16 residues. The CDR3 protein is CASTPTGRESTDTQYF. The CDR3 DNA reads as TGCGCCAGCACGCCGACGGGGCGCGAAAGCACAGATACGCAGTATTTT.

This clonotype was seen many times. The CDR3 region is CASSPAGRQSYEQYV. The CDR3 nucleotides are TGTGCCAGCAGTCCCGCTGGCCGACAGTCCTACGAGCAGTACGTC. This rearrangement joins TRBV5-6 to TRBJ2-7, with D possibly being TRBD1 (5 bases). This CDR3 is 15 amino acids long. The germline gives CDR1 SGHDT, CDR2 YYEEEE. V was cut by 5 bases and J by 1 base, with 16 bases left in between.

Ten or more counts support this clonotype. The rearrangement uses TRBV7-8 and TRBJ2-1; tentatively, D is TRBD1 (5 bases). Germline CDR1 and CDR2: SGHVS and FQNEAQ. The CDR3 spans 16 residues. Trimming removed 6 bases at V and 4 bases at J, with 19 bases between. CDR3 loop: CASSSINRTGYNEQFF. DNA for the CDR3: TGTGCCAGCAGTTCAATAAATCGTACAGGATACAATGAGCAGTTCTTC.

This clonotype was counted ten times or more. V and J are TRBV6-6 and TRBJ1-4; D is undetermined. Trimming pared 2 bases from V and 0 bases from J, leaving 4 bases between. Germline V gene data show CDR1 as MNHNY and CDR2 as SVGAGI (reference sequence). The CDR3 runs 14 residues. The chain's CDR3 is CASSYIATNEKLFF. The CDR3 bases are TGTGCCAGCAGTTACATTGCAACTAATGAAAAACTGTTTTTT.

This clonotype showed up just a few times. The chain recombines TRBV20-1 with TRBJ1-3, with D maybe TRBD1 (6 bases). This CDR3 region has 17 residues. With 3 bases removed from V and 2 bases from J, the gap between germline ends came to 20 bases. The germline V gene has CDR1 DFQATT and CDR2 SNEGSKA (reference sequence). CDR3 amino acids: CSARTGVRGTTGNTIYF. The CDR3 region has the DNA TGCAGTGCTAGGACGGGAGTCAGAGGGACAACTGGAAACACCATATATTTT.

This clonotype was detected only a few times. The V call is TRBV6-2 or TRBV6-3, the J call TRBJ1-4; TRBD1 might be the D (6 bases). The CDR3 is 15 residues long. V shed 2 bases and J shed 5 bases, with 12 bases lying between them. Germline V gives CDR1 MNHEY, CDR2 SVGEGT. In DNA, the CDR3 is TGTGCCAGCAGTTACGTAGGGGGAGTCAATGAAAAACTGTTTTTT. Translated: CASSYVGGVNEKLFF.

This clonotype was counted many times. The chain couples TRBV10-3 to TRBJ2-1; 11 bases map to TRBD2. This CDR3 has 16 amino acids. J lost 0 bases, V lost 6 bases, and 4 bases had no gene match. Looked up from germline, CDR1 is ENHRY and CDR2 is SYGVKD. The CDR3 loop reads CAISSGTSGSYNEQFF. CDR3 DNA: TGTGCCATCAGCTCCGGGACTAGCGGCTCCTACAATGAGCAGTTCTTC.

The gene calls are TRBV18 and TRBJ2-2, with a possible D match to TRBD1 (5 bases). Germline CDR1 KGHSH, CDR2 LQKENI. This CDR3 spans 11 amino acids. Trimming shortened V by 4 bases and J by 8 bases, and 5 bases separated the two germline ends. The CDR3 loop is CASSRQGELFF. CDR3 coding DNA: TGTGCCAGCTCACGACAGGGGGAGCTGTTTTTT.

This clonotype was found many times. This chain links TRBV20-1 with TRBJ2-3; D gene uncertain. Germline loops: CDR1 DFQATT, CDR2 SNEGSKA (reference sequence). The CDR3 spans 16 residues. The ends were cut back, 1 base at V and 0 bases at J, with 14 bases in the middle. The CDR3 DNA sequence: TGCAGTGCTAGAGGGAATAGGTTCCCTAGCACAGATACGCAGTATTTT. It encodes CSARGNRFPSTDTQYF.

This clonotype was seen at least ten times. The chain combines TRBV18 with TRBJ2-3; D is tentatively TRBD1 or TRBD2 (6 bases each). The CDR3 runs to 17 residues. The germline V gene encodes CDR1 KGHSH and CDR2 LQKENI. The V end was cut by 5 bases, the J end by 0 bases, with 18 bases between. DNA for the CDR3: TGTGCCAGCTCATTGGGTTCGGGGGCTCCTAGCACAGATACGCAGTATTTT. It translates to CASSLGSGAPSTDTQYF.

This clonotype was counted at least ten times. The rearrangement uses TRBV6-5 and TRBJ1-1, with D tentatively TRBD1 (5 bases). V lost 6 bases and J 1 base, leaving 9 bases between the germline ends. Germline V lookup: CDR1 MNHEY, CDR2 SVGAGI. CDR3 length equals 13 residues. As DNA, the CDR3 is TGTGCCAGCAGCCCACAGGAGAACACTGAAGCTTTCTTT. It is translated as CASSPQENTEAFF.

This clonotype occurred a few times. The V call is TRBV20-1, the J call TRBJ2-7, with 12 nucleotides matching TRBD2. CDR1 is DFQATT, CDR2 SNEGSKA, per germline (reference sequence). This CDR3 has 17 amino acids. The V gene end was trimmed by 1 base and the J gene end by 2 bases; junction bases not matched to a gene: 9. CDR3 loop: CSARVASGGARPYEQYF. The CDR3 coding sequence is TGCAGTGCTAGAGTGGCTAGCGGGGGGGCCCGGCCCTACGAGCAGTACTTC.

In its sample, this clonotype was seen many times. The chain carries TRBV25-1 and TRBJ2-5, with D perhaps given as TRBD1 or TRBD2 (5 bases each). The V end lost 6 bases, the J end lost 0 bases, and 11 bases lay between the germline ends. Germline CDR1 is MGHDK and CDR2 is SYGVNS. This CDR3 contains 14 residues. The CDR3 sequence is CASRGEGYQETQYF. CDR3 DNA: TGTGCCAGCAGGGGTGAGGGGTACCAAGAGACCCAGTACTTC.

This clonotype was seen many times. This sequence joins TRBV2 and TRBJ2-5; no reliable D call. The CDR3 consists of 15 residues. Trimming shortened V by 1 base and J by 1 base, and 10 bases separated the two germline ends. Germline V gene sequence: CDR1 SNHLY, CDR2 FYNNEI. CDR3 loop: CASSEDRAGQETQYF. In nucleotides, the CDR3 is TGTGCCAGCAGTGAAGATCGGGCAGGCCAAGAGACCCAGTACTTC.

This clonotype showed up many times. The chain joins TRBV11-2 to TRBJ2-7, with 7 bases aligning to TRBD2. V shed 4 bases, J shed 0 bases, and the junction held 6 bases outside the gene matches. This CDR3 spans 15 amino acids. From germline, CDR1 is SGHAT and CDR2 FQNNGV. The CDR3 sequence is CASSSGLGVSYEQYV. CDR3 nucleotide sequence: TGTGCCAGCAGCTCTGGACTAGGCGTCTCCTACGAGCAGTACGTC.